Listed here are 31 T cell receptor beta chains from one sample, sequenced in a study of blood T cell repertoires in COVID-19. Repertoires were generated with immunoSEQ multiplex PCR, while TCRdb's copy carries only in-frame clones and drops some. Of roughly 290,000 clones listed, around nine tenths are singletons. Material: PBMCs or T cells enriched from blood (not recorded which). These receptors came from a woman aged 40-49 years who had recovered from COVID-19.

The chain couples TRBV6-2 or TRBV6-3 to TRBJ1-4, with 7 bases lining up with TRBD1. The ends lost 6 bases at V and 7 bases at J; junction bases unmatched: 11. The germline V gene encodes CDR1 MNHEY and CDR2 SVGEGT. This CDR3 is built from 15 residues. CDR3 in amino acids: CASSLYRTGVEKLFF. CDR3 sequence (DNA): TGTGCCAGCAGCTTATACCGGACAGGTGTTGAAAAACTGTTTTTT.

The V gene is TRBV29-1, the J gene TRBJ1-1; tentative D call: TRBD1 (6 bases). Trimming took 5 bases from V and 1 from J, leaving 17 bases between them. This CDR3 is built from 15 residues. Germline loops: CDR1 SQVTM, CDR2 ANQGSEA. DNA for the CDR3: TGCAGCGTTAACAGGGACCCCCTTCCGAACACTGAAGCTTTCTTT. This codes for CSVNRDPLPNTEAFF. The full variable domain, in which reference TRBV29-1 and TRBJ1-1 provide the parts outside the CDR3, is SAVISQKPSRDICQRGTSLTIQCQVDSQVTMMFWYRQQPGQSLTLIATANQGSEATYESGFVIDKFPISRPNLTFSTLTVSNMSPEDSSIYLCSVNRDPLPNTEAFFGQGTRLTVV.

Comment on this clone: The limits of the CDR3 on the DNA are not certain, so only TCRdb's listed CDR3 is given. The rearrangement joins TRBV6-5 to TRBJ1-2. From its first to its last residue, the CDR3 has 13 amino acids. Germline V CDR1 and CDR2: MNHEY, SVGAGI. CDR3 residues: CASSSSANYGYTF.

J is TRBJ2-3 and V is TRBV15; 7 bases agree with TRBD2. Germline lookup yields CDR1 LNHNV and CDR2 YYDKDF (reference sequence). The CDR3 extends over 16 amino acids. The V and J ends lost 0 bases and 1 base, in that order; junction bases with no gene match: 4. CDR3 protein: CATSRDLAGGTDTQYF. CDR3 coding DNA: TGTGCCACCAGCAGAGATCTTGCGGGAGGCACAGATACGCAGTATTTT.

The genes are TRBV3-1 (or the pseudogene TRBV3-2) and TRBJ1-3; tentatively, D is TRBD1 (6 bases). V was shortened by 3 bases and J by 3 bases, with 12 bases between the two germline ends. Germline CDR1 reads LGHDT; CDR2 reads YNNKEL (reference sequence). CDR3 length equals 15 residues. CDR3 DNA: TGTGCCAGCAGCCATTCACAGGGTTTTGGAAACACCATATATTTT. Amino acids: CASSHSQGFGNTIYF.

This clone was observed a handful of times. The chain recombines TRBV7-3 with TRBJ2-6, with a weak D call TRBD2 (5 bases). The V and J ends lost 5 bases and 2 bases respectively, with 13 bases between them. The CDR3 totals 16 residues. Germline V gene sequence: CDR1 SGHTA, CDR2 FQGTGA. This chain's CDR3 is CASSPQSGAGANVLTF. The CDR3 DNA follows: TGTGCCAGCAGCCCCCAGTCCGGGGCTGGGGCCAACGTCCTGACTTTC. Together with reference TRBV7-3 and TRBJ2-6, the CDR3 gives the full variable domain: GAGVSQTPSNKVTEKGKYVELRCDPISGHTALYWYRQSLGQGPEFLIYFQGTGAADDSGLPNDRFFAVRPEGSVSTLKIQRTERGDSAVYLCASSPQSGAGANVLTFGAGSRLTVL.

The J gene is TRBJ2-7, the V gene TRBV7-2, with TRBD2 identical over 7 bases. Germline V gene data show CDR1 as SGHTA and CDR2 as FQGNSA. V trimming: 5 bases; J trimming: 0 bases; junction bases outside the gene matches: 10. The CDR3 is made up of 16 amino acids. As DNA, the CDR3 is TGTGCCAGCAGCCCACGCCCAGCGGGATTCTCCTACGAGCAGTACTTC. As protein: CASSPRPAGFSYEQYF.

This clone was seen only a few times. The rearrangement joins TRBV7-3 to TRBJ1-1; D is undetermined. Germline CDR1 is SGHTA and CDR2 is FQGTGA. V was trimmed by 2 bases and J by 11 bases, leaving 15 bases between them. The CDR3 covers 13 residues. The CDR3 spells CASSLELEGEAFF. The CDR3, as DNA: TGTGCCAGCAGCTTAGAGTTAGAGGGAGAGGCTTTCTTT.

The rearrangement joins TRBV7-6 to TRBJ2-7; 7 nucleotides agree with TRBD2. V shed 5 bases, J shed 5 bases, and the junction held 12 bases outside the gene matches. Per germline, CDR1 SGHVS and CDR2 FNYEAQ. The CDR3 consists of 15 residues. CDR3 amino acids: CASSAGGGRGNEQYF. The CDR3 region has the DNA TGTGCCAGCAGCGCCGGGGGAGGGCGAGGGAACGAGCAGTACTTC. Variable domain in full (rest from reference TRBV7-6 and TRBJ2-7): GAGVSQSPRYKVTKRGQDVALRCDPISGHVSLYWYRQALGQGPEFLTYFNYEAQQDKSGLPNDRFSAERPEGSISTLTIQRTEQRDSAMYRCASSAGGGRGNEQYFGPGTRLTVT.

This rearrangement joins TRBV11-3 to TRBJ1-1; perhaps TRBD1 as D (6 bases). The V and J ends lost 5 bases and 1 base respectively, with 14 bases between them. CDR1 is SGHNT, CDR2 YENEEA, per germline. The CDR3 length is 15 residues. The CDR3 is CASSLTGTTNTEAFF. CDR3 in DNA: TGTGCCAGCAGCCTGACCGGGACAACGAACACTGAAGCTTTCTTT.

The chain has TRBV20-1 and TRBJ1-1; 7 bases fit TRBD1. The CDR3 length is 15 residues. CDR1 and CDR2 from the germline V gene are DFQATT and SNEGSKA (reference sequence). The junction had 11 bases not matched to a gene; V was cut back by 3 bases and J by 4 bases. The CDR3 DNA sequence: TGCAGTGCTAGTGATACTAGACAGGGTGGCACTGAAGCTTTCTTT. Its protein product is CSASDTRQGGTEAFF.

V usage is TRBV4-2 and J usage is TRBJ2-4, with 14 nucleotides matching TRBD2. The CDR3 is made up of 18 amino acids. Germline CDR1 and CDR2: LGHNA and YNFKEQ. V lost 1 base, J lost 2 bases, and 4 bases stayed unmatched. The CDR3 coding sequence is TGTGCCAGCAGCCAAGGTGGACTAGCGGGAGGAACCAAAAACATTCAGTACTTC. Amino acid sequence: CASSQGGLAGGTKNIQYF.

This chain uses TRBV14 with TRBJ1-1; 12 nucleotides line up with TRBD1. V lost 4 bases to trimming and J lost 8 bases; unmatched junction nucleotides: 8. This CDR3 has 15 residues. CDR1 and CDR2 from the germline V gene are SGHDN and FVKESK. The CDR3 loop is CASSLRDRGPWEAFF. CDR3 in DNA: TGTGCCAGCAGCCTCCGGGACAGGGGGCCGTGGGAAGCTTTCTTT. Drawing the rest from reference TRBV14 and TRBJ1-1, the complete variable domain is EAGVTQFPSHSVIEKGQTVTLRCDPISGHDNLYWYRRVMGKEIKFLLHFVKESKQDESGMPNNRFLAERTGGTYSTLKVQPAELEDSGVYFCASSLRDRGPWEAFFGQGTRLTVV.

The V and J genes are TRBV29-1 and TRBJ1-2, with 7 bases that match TRBD1. The J segment lost 3 bases and the V segment lost 5 bases, leaving 9 bases of the junction unmatched. This CDR3 has 14 amino acids. Per the germline V gene, CDR1 is SQVTM and CDR2 is ANQGSEA. The CDR3 reads CSVLRQGPDYGYTF. The DNA of the CDR3 is TGCAGCGTTCTCAGACAGGGACCGGACTATGGCTACACCTTC.

The chain carries TRBV7-2 and TRBJ1-1; TRBD1 matches at 7 bases. The ends lost 1 base at V and 1 base at J; junction bases unmatched: 12. The CDR3 runs to 18 residues. Germline CDR1 and CDR2: SGHTA and FQGNSA. DNA for the CDR3: TGTGCCAGCAGCTTAGACTCACGGACAGGTGGGGGGAACACTGAAGCTTTCTTT. This sequence encodes CASSLDSRTGGGNTEAFF.

This clone was observed many times. Different DNA sequences within this sample yield the same CDR3. The rearrangement joins TRBV5-4 to TRBJ2-5, with 10 bases that match TRBD2. This CDR3 region has 14 residues. Germline assignment: CDR1 SGHNT and CDR2 YYREEE (reference sequence). With V trimmed by 3 bases and J by 3 bases, 2 bases remained unmatched. In DNA, the CDR3 is TGTGCCAGCAGCTCCGGACTAGCGGAAGAGACCCAGTACTTC. Translated, it gives CASSSGLAEETQYF.

The chain has TRBV5-1 and TRBJ2-1; no definite D call. Deletions cut 0 bases from V and 7 bases from J, with 11 bases between. Germline V gene sequence: CDR1 SGHRS, CDR2 YFSETQ. The CDR3 is 14 amino acids. Here the CDR3 reads CASSLEVRQNEQFF. The CDR3 nucleotides read TGCGCCAGCAGCTTGGAGGTGAGGCAGAATGAGCAGTTCTTC.

J is TRBJ1-1 and V is TRBV27, with a tentative D call TRBD1 (5 bases). The CDR3 is 15 residues long. Trimming took off 5 bases at V and 2 bases at J, with 15 bases between the two ends. CDR1 is MNHEY and CDR2 is SMNVEV in the germline V gene (reference sequence). The CDR3 DNA reads as TGTGCCAGCAGTCCAGGGCGCGGGACTAACACTGAAGCTTTCTTT. Translated: CASSPGRGTNTEAFF.

Worth noting for this clone: Mismatch with germline at one junction end may stem from a read error. The V call is TRBV5-1, the J call TRBJ1-4; 7 positions agree with TRBD1. The CDR3 totals 14 residues. Germline CDR1 SGHRS, CDR2 YFSETQ. In DNA, the CDR3 is TGCGCCAGCAGCTGGGACAGCCTCAATGGAAAACTGTTTTTT. It yields the protein CASSWDSLNGKLFF. Combining the CDR3 with reference TRBV5-1 and TRBJ1-4 gives the whole variable domain KAGVTQTPRYLIKTRGQQVTLSCSPISGHRSVSWYQQTPGQGLQFLFEYFSETQRNKGNFPGRFSGRQFSNSRSEMNVSTLELGDSALYLCASSWDSLNGKLFFGSGTQLSVL.

The J gene is TRBJ1-5, the V gene TRBV27; D is undetermined. Germline CDR1 and CDR2: MNHEY and SMNVEV (reference sequence). V was trimmed by 6 bases and J by 5 bases, leaving 14 bases between them. The CDR3 is 14 amino acids. The CDR3 coding sequence is TGTGCCAGCAGCCCCGGAGGGCCCCATCAGCCCCAGCATTTT. Amino acid sequence: CASSPGGPHQPQHF.

This clone showed up just a few times. The V and J genes are TRBV12-3 or TRBV12-4 and TRBJ2-7; tentative D call: TRBD1 (6 bases). The V gene lost 7 bases and the J gene lost 4 bases, with 11 bases spanning the gap. This CDR3 has 12 residues. The CDR3 bases are TGTGCCAGCACCTACGGACAGTACGAGCAGTACTTC. It specifies CASTYGQYEQYF.

The V and J genes are TRBV28 and TRBJ1-1; possible D gene TRBD1, 5 bases. There are 14 residues in the CDR3. Per the germline V gene, CDR1 is MDHEN and CDR2 is SYDVKM. Trimming pared 3 bases from V and 10 bases from J, leaving 18 bases between. The CDR3 spells CASSFGGVKRVAFF. CDR3 bases: TGTGCCAGCAGTTTCGGGGGGGTCAAACGGGTAGCTTTCTTT.

Only a few counts were recorded for this clone. Other DNA variants within this sample encode the same CDR3. The gene calls are TRBV9 and TRBJ2-2; D remains ambiguous. This CDR3 contains 14 residues. Germline loops: CDR1 SGDLS, CDR2 YYNGEE. V dropped 0 bases and J dropped 1 base, with 4 bases sitting between them. The CDR3 loop reads CASSVGRNTGELFF. The CDR3 region has the DNA TGTGCCAGCAGCGTAGGTAGGAACACCGGGGAGCTGTTTTTT.

V usage is TRBV18 and J usage is TRBJ2-6; possible D gene TRBD1, 6 bases. CDR1 is KGHSH and CDR2 is LQKENI in the germline V gene. The CDR3 is made up of 16 amino acids. Trimming left V 2 bases short and J 0 bases short, with 8 bases between. The CDR3 nucleotides read TGTGCCAGCTCACCAGGGACAAGCTCTGGGGCCAACGTCCTGACTTTC. It translates to CASSPGTSSGANVLTF.

V usage is TRBV29-1 and J usage is TRBJ1-2; TRBD1 matches 10 bases. After removal of 7 bases from V and 5 bases from J, the junction contained 7 bases not matched to a gene. The germline CDR1 and CDR2 sequences are SQVTM and ANQGSEA. The CDR3 sequence is 13 residues long. CDR3 in amino acids: CSALEGQGYGYTF. The CDR3 DNA reads as TGCAGCGCTTTAGAGGGACAGGGGTATGGCTACACCTTC.

This clone was counted only a few times. The gene calls are TRBV9 and TRBJ2-5; 11 bases are shared with TRBD2. The V and J ends lost 6 bases and 1 base, in that order; junction bases with no gene match: 8. The CDR3 runs 16 residues. Germline V gives CDR1 SGDLS, CDR2 YYNGEE. The CDR3 DNA sequence: TGTGCCAGCACCAAGGGGGGACTAGCGGCCCAAGAGACCCAGTACTTC. This encodes CASTKGGLAAQETQYF. Full variable domain (missing parts from reference TRBV9 and TRBJ2-5): DSGVTQTPKHLITATGQRVTLRCSPRSGDLSVYWYQQSLDQGLQFLIQYYNGEERAKGNILERFSAQQFPDLHSELNLSSLELGDSALYFCASTKGGLAAQETQYFGPGTRLLVL.

The rearrangement links TRBV6-2 or TRBV6-3 to TRBJ2-1; no definite D call. V was pared by 5 bases and J by 7 bases, with 9 bases between. The CDR3 has 12 amino acids. Per the germline V gene, CDR1 is MNHEY and CDR2 is SVGEGT. The CDR3 region is CASSPLVNEQFF. The CDR3 DNA follows: TGTGCCAGCAGTCCCCTTGTGAATGAGCAGTTCTTC.

The rearrangement links TRBV28 to TRBJ1-2, with D perhaps matching TRBD1 (6 bases). The germline V gene encodes CDR1 MDHEN and CDR2 SYDVKM. CDR3 length: 15 amino acids. Trimming stripped 7 bases from V and 0 bases from J, with 15 bases between. Here the CDR3 reads CASIRGGRANYGYTF. CDR3 nucleotide sequence: TGTGCCAGCATTCGAGGGGGTCGCGCTAACTATGGCTACACCTTC.

V and J are TRBV7-9 and TRBJ2-1; D ambiguous. The CDR3 has 16 residues. The V and J ends lost 1 base and 8 bases respectively, with 18 bases between them. The germline V gene has CDR1 SEHNR and CDR2 FQNEAQ (reference sequence). CDR3 coding DNA: TGTGCCAGCAGCTTAGAAGGTTTCGAGGAAGTGGATGAGCAGTTCTTC. The encoded protein is CASSLEGFEEVDEQFF.

The chain has TRBV6-5 and TRBJ1-1; the D gene is possibly TRBD1 (5 bases). In germline, CDR1 is MNHEY, CDR2 SVGAGI. The V and J ends lost 4 bases and 6 bases respectively, with 15 bases between them. CDR3 length equals 14 residues. The CDR3 DNA reads as TGTGCCAGCAGTTCCTACATGGGGCCAGCTGAAGCTTTCTTT. As protein: CASSSYMGPAEAFF.

The CDR3 reads CASSSTAGVPRNSPLHF. The CDR3 nucleotides are TGTGCCAGCAGCTCGACCGCGGGGGTGCCGAGAAATTCACCCCTCCACTTT. The chain carries TRBV7-8 and TRBJ1-6; D may be TRBD1 (5 bases). This CDR3 has 17 residues. Germline CDR1 SGHVS, CDR2 FQNEAQ. Between the trimmed V and J ends, which lost 4 bases and 7 bases, there was a span of 20 bases.